A selection of T cell receptor beta chains follows, all from one sample in a study of CD8+ T cells in alopecia areata. Method: immunoSEQ multiplex PCR; TCRdb's copy keeps in-frame clones and lacks some. Among around 300,000 clones listed, 60% were seen once. The specimen was CD4+ T cells sorted from blood, collected around week 54, from a patient treated with tofacitinib. These receptors all stem from a human donor with alopecia areata. CDR3s include the opening cysteine and the closing phenylalanine or tryptophan. A D gene is named only where the DNA matches it firmly. Only some rows state a clone size, as once, few, many or a class for expanded clones.

cdr3_aa: CASSVGPSLGGQPQHF; cdr3_nt: TGTGCCAGCAGCGTAGGGCCCTCATTGGGCGGACAGCCCCAGCATTTT; v_call: TRBV9; j_call: TRBJ1-5; d_call: -; clone_size: few
cdr3_aa: CASGVGDTQYF; cdr3_nt: TGTGCCAGCGGGGTGGGAGATACGCAGTATTTT; v_call: TRBV2; j_call: TRBJ2-3; d_call: -; clone_size: -
cdr3_aa: CASSPQDGEQYF; cdr3_nt: TGTGCCAGCTCACCACAAGACGGCGAGCAGTACTTC; v_call: TRBV18; j_call: TRBJ2-7; d_call: -; clone_size: -
cdr3_aa: CASRELAGNTIYF; cdr3_nt: TGTGCCAGTAGGGAACTCGCTGGAAACACCATATATTTT; v_call: TRBV4-2; j_call: TRBJ1-3; d_call: -; clone_size: -
cdr3_aa: CAVRPAGAYGYTF; cdr3_nt: TGTGCCGTGCGCCCCGCGGGGGCCTATGGCTACACCTTC; v_call: TRBV7-8; j_call: TRBJ1-2; d_call: -; clone_size: -
cdr3_aa: CASSLFPRDEQYF; cdr3_nt: TGCGCCAGCAGCTTGTTTCCCAGGGACGAGCAGTACTTC; v_call: TRBV5-1; j_call: TRBJ2-7; d_call: -; clone_size: -
cdr3_aa: CASSTGVQSPLHF; cdr3_nt: TGTGCCAGCAGCACAGGGGTACAGTCACCCCTCCACTTT; v_call: TRBV9; j_call: TRBJ1-6; d_call: TRBD1; clone_size: -
cdr3_aa: CASSVEATPYEQYF; cdr3_nt: TGTGCCAGCAGCGTAGAGGCCACCCCCTACGAGCAGTACTTC; v_call: TRBV9; j_call: TRBJ2-7; d_call: -; clone_size: -
cdr3_aa: CSVGSAGGTYEQYF; cdr3_nt: TGCAGCGTTGGGTCAGCGGGGGGAACCTACGAGCAGTACTTC; v_call: TRBV29-1; j_call: TRBJ2-7; d_call: TRBD2; clone_size: -
cdr3_aa: CAWGQGTEAFF; cdr3_nt: TGTGCCTGGGGACAGGGAACTGAAGCTTTCTTT; v_call: TRBV30; j_call: TRBJ1-1; d_call: TRBD1; clone_size: -
cdr3_aa: CSAGPVEQFF; cdr3_nt: TGCAGTGCTGGCCCGGTCGAGCAGTTCTTC; v_call: TRBV20-1; j_call: TRBJ2-1; d_call: -; clone_size: -
cdr3_aa: CSVVTSGGISEQFF; cdr3_nt: TGCAGCGTTGTCACTAGCGGGGGGATCAGTGAGCAGTTCTTC; v_call: TRBV29-1; j_call: TRBJ2-1; d_call: TRBD2; clone_size: -
cdr3_aa: CASSQGGGSDEQYF; cdr3_nt: TGCGCCAGCAGCCAAGGGGGAGGGTCGGACGAGCAGTACTTC; v_call: TRBV4-3; j_call: TRBJ2-7; d_call: TRBD2; clone_size: -
cdr3_aa: CASSPRTSQGTDTQYF; cdr3_nt: TGTGCCAGTAGTCCACGGACTAGTCAGGGCACAGATACGCAGTATTTT; v_call: TRBV19; j_call: TRBJ2-3; d_call: TRBD2; clone_size: few
cdr3_aa: CAISGTTNNEQFF; cdr3_nt: TGTGCCATCAGCGGGACTACCAACAATGAGCAGTTCTTC; v_call: TRBV10-3; j_call: TRBJ2-1; d_call: TRBD2; clone_size: -
cdr3_aa: CASSVDPQLPEAFF; cdr3_nt: TGTGCCAGCAGCGTAGACCCCCAGCTCCCTGAAGCTTTCTTT; v_call: TRBV9; j_call: TRBJ1-1; d_call: -; clone_size: few
cdr3_aa: CASSPGGSSGNTIYF; cdr3_nt: TGTGCCAGCAGTCCCGGGGGCAGCTCTGGAAACACCATATATTTT; v_call: TRBV5-4; j_call: TRBJ1-3; d_call: -; clone_size: -
cdr3_aa: CASSVDGLDGYEQYF; cdr3_nt: TGTGCCAGCAGCGTAGACGGACTGGACGGGTACGAGCAGTACTTC; v_call: TRBV7-9; j_call: TRBJ2-7; d_call: -; clone_size: -
cdr3_aa: CASTPYQDQYF; cdr3_nt: TGTGCCAGCACCCCCTACCAGGACCAGTACTTC; v_call: TRBV6-1; j_call: TRBJ2-5; d_call: -; clone_size: -
cdr3_aa: CSVGLGSANNEQFF; cdr3_nt: TGCAGCGTAGGGTTGGGCAGCGCTAACAATGAGCAGTTCTTC; v_call: TRBV29-1; j_call: TRBJ2-1; d_call: -; clone_size: -
cdr3_aa: CASSQSSNIQYF; cdr3_nt: TGTGCCAGCAGCCAATCCTCAAACATTCAGTACTTC; v_call: TRBV14; j_call: TRBJ2-4; d_call: -; clone_size: -
cdr3_aa: CASRISSGTYEQYF; cdr3_nt: TGTGCCAGCAGAATCAGTTCTGGGACCTACGAGCAGTACTTC; v_call: TRBV2; j_call: TRBJ2-7; d_call: -; clone_size: -
cdr3_aa: CASSQELRRASSGYTF; cdr3_nt: TGCGCCAGCAGCCAAGAACTCCGGAGGGCCTCCTCTGGCTACACCTTC; v_call: TRBV4-3; j_call: TRBJ1-2; d_call: -; clone_size: -
cdr3_aa: CASSRSGSNQPQHF; cdr3_nt: TGTGCCAGTAGTAGGTCCGGAAGCAATCAGCCCCAGCATTTT; v_call: TRBV19; j_call: TRBJ1-5; d_call: -; clone_size: -
cdr3_aa: CASSVAMGPDYGYTF; cdr3_nt: TGTGCCAGCAGCGTAGCTATGGGACCAGACTATGGCTACACCTTC; v_call: TRBV9; j_call: TRBJ1-2; d_call: -; clone_size: few
cdr3_aa: CASTQQTSSYNEQFF; cdr3_nt: TGCGCCAGCACCCAGCAAACGAGCTCCTACAATGAGCAGTTCTTC; v_call: TRBV5-1; j_call: TRBJ2-1; d_call: -; clone_size: -
cdr3_aa: CASSRTGGGFYGYTF; cdr3_nt: TGTGCCAGCAGCCGAACGGGGGGCGGGTTCTATGGCTACACCTTC; v_call: TRBV27; j_call: TRBJ1-2; d_call: -; clone_size: -
cdr3_aa: CASSLARGGSYEQYF; cdr3_nt: TGCGCCAGCAGCTTGGCAAGGGGGGGCTCCTACGAGCAGTACTTC; v_call: TRBV5-1; j_call: TRBJ2-7; d_call: -; clone_size: -
cdr3_aa: CASTEGTAAEQYF; cdr3_nt: TGTGCCAGCACCGAGGGGACAGCGGCCGAGCAGTACTTC; v_call: TRBV2; j_call: TRBJ2-7; d_call: TRBD1; clone_size: -
cdr3_aa: CASSQEKWTEQFF; cdr3_nt: TGCGCCAGCAGCCAAGAGAAATGGACCGAGCAGTTCTTC; v_call: TRBV4-1; j_call: TRBJ2-1; d_call: -; clone_size: -
cdr3_aa: CASSYSDRNSPLHF; cdr3_nt: TGTGCCAGCAGTTACTCGGACCGTAATTCACCCCTCCACTTT; v_call: TRBV6-5; j_call: TRBJ1-6; d_call: -; clone_size: once
cdr3_aa: CAWSVLRQPLYGYTF; cdr3_nt: TGTGCCTGGAGTGTACTTCGGCAGCCCCTGTATGGCTACACCTTC; v_call: TRBV30; j_call: TRBJ1-2; d_call: -; clone_size: -
cdr3_aa: CASSLGDGGYEKLFF; cdr3_nt: TGCGCCAGCAGCTTGGGAGACGGCGGCTATGAAAAACTGTTTTTT; v_call: TRBV5-1; j_call: TRBJ1-4; d_call: -; clone_size: -
cdr3_aa: CASSAPGQGTDTQYF; cdr3_nt: TGTGCCAGCAGCGCTCCGGGACAGGGAACAGATACGCAGTATTTT; v_call: TRBV2; j_call: TRBJ2-3; d_call: TRBD1; clone_size: -
cdr3_aa: CASRPYTGGSYNSPLHF; cdr3_nt: TGTGCCAGCAGGCCCTATACAGGGGGATCCTATAATTCACCCCTCCACTTT; v_call: TRBV25-1; j_call: TRBJ1-6; d_call: TRBD1; clone_size: -